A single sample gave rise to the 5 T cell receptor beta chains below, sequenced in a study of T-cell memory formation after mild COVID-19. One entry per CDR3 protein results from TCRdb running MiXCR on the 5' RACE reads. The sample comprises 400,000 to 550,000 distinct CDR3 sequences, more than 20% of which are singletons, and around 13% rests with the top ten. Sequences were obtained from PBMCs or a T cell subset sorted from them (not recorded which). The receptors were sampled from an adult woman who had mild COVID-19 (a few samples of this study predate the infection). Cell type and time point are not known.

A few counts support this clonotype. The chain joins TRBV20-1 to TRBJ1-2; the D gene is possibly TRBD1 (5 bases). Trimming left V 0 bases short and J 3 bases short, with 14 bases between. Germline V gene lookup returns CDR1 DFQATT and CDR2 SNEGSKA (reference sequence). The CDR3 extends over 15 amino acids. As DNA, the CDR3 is TGCAGTGCTAGAGATAATGACGGGGCGGACTATGGCTACACCTTC. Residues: CSARDNDGADYGYTF.

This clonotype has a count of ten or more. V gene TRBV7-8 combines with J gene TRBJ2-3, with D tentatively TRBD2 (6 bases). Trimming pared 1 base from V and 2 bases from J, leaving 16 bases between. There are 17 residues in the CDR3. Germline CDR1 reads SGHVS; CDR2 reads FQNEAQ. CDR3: CASSLEAGQQLTDTQYF. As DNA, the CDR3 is TGTGCCAGCAGCTTAGAAGCGGGTCAGCAACTCACAGATACGCAGTATTTT. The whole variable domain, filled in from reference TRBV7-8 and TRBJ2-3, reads GAGVSQSPRYKVAKRGQDVALRCDPISGHVSLFWYQQALGQGPEFLTYFQNEAQLDKSGLPSDRFFAERPEGSVSTLKIQRTQQEDSAVYLCASSLEAGQQLTDTQYFGPGTRLTVL.

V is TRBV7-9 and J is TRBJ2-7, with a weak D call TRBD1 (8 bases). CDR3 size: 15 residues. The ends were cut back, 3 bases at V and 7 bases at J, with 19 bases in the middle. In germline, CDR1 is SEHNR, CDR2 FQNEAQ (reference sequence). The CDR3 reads CASSFVTGGAGEQYF. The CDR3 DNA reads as TGTGCCAGCAGCTTTGTAACAGGGGGGGCTGGTGAGCAGTACTTC.

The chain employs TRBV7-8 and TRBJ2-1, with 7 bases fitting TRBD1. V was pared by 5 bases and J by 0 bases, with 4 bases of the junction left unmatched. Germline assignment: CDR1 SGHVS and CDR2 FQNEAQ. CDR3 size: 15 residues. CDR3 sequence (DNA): TGTGCCAGCAGCGAAGAGGGGGCCTCCTACAATGAGCAGTTCTTC. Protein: CASSEEGASYNEQFF.

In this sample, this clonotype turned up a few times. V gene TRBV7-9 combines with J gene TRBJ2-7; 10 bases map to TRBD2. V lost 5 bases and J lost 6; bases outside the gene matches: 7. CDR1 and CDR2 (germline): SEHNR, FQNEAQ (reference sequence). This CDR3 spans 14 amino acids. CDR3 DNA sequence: TGTGCCAGCAGCCCGACTAGCGGGTCGGCCGAGCAGTACTTC. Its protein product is CASSPTSGSAEQYF.